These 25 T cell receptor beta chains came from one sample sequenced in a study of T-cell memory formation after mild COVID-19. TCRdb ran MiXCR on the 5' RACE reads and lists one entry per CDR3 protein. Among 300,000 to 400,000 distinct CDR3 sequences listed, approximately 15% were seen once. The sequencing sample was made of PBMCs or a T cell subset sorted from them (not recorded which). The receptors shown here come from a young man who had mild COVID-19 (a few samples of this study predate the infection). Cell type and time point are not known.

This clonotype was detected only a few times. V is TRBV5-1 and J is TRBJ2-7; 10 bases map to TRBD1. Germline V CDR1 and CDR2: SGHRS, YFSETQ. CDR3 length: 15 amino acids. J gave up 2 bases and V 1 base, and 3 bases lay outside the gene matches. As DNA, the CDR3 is TGCGCCAGCAGCTTGTGGACAGGGGGGCCCTACGAGCAGTACTTC. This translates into CASSLWTGGPYEQYF.

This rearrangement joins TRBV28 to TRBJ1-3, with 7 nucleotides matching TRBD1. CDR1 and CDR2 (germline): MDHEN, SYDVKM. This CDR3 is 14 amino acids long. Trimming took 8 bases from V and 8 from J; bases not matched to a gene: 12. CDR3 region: CASGLTGRSDTIYF. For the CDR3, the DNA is TGTGCCAGCGGATTGACAGGGCGGTCGGACACCATATATTTT.

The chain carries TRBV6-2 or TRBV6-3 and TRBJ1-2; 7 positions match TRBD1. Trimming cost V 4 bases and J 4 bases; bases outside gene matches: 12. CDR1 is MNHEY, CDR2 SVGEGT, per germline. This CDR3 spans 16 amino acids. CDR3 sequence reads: CASSFNRLGGGYGYTF. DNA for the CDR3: TGTGCCAGCAGTTTCAACAGACTAGGGGGCGGCTATGGCTACACCTTC.

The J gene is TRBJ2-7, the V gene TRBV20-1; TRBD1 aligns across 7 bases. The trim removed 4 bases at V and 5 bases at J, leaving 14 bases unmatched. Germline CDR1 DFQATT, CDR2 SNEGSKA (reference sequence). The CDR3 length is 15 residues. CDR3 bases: TGCAGTGCTACCCCTCGGACAGGTCTTCTCGACGAGCAGTACTTC. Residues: CSATPRTGLLDEQYF.

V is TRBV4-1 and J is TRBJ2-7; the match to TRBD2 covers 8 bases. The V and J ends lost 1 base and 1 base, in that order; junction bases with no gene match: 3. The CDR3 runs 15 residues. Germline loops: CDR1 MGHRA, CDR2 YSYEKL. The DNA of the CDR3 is TGCGCCAGCAGCCAAGGAGCGGGGGTGTCCTACGAGCAGTACTTC. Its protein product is CASSQGAGVSYEQYF.

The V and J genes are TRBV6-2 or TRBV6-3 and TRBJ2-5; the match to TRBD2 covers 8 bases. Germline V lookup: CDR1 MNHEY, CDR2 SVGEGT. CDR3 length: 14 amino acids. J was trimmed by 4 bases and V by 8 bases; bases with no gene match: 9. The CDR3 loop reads CASAGGGSRETQYF. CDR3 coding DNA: TGTGCCAGCGCCGGCGGGGGGTCTAGAGAGACCCAGTACTTC.

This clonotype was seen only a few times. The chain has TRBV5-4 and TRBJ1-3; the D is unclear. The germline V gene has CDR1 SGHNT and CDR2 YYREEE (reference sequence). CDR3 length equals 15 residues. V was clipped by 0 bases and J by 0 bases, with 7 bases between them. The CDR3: CASSLAHSSGNTIYF. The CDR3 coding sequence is TGTGCCAGCAGCTTGGCGCATAGCTCTGGAAACACCATATATTTT.

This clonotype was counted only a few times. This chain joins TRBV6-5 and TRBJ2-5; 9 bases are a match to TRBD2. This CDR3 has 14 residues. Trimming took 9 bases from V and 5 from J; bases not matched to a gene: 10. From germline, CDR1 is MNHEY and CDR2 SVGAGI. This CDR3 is CASAGGLAWETQYF. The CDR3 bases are TGTGCCAGTGCTGGAGGACTAGCGTGGGAGACCCAGTACTTC.

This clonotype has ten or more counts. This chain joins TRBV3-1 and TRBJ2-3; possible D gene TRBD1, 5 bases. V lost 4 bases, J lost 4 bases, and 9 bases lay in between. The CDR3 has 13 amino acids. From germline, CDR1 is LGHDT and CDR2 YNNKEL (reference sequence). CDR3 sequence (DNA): TGTGCCAGCAGCCGGGTCAGGGCAGATACGCAGTATTTT. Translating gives CASSRVRADTQYF.

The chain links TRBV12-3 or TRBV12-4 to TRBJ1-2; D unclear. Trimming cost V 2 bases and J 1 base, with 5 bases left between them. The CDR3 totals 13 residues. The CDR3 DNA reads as TGTGCCAGCAGTTTAAGCAATAACTATGGCTACACCTTC. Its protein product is CASSLSNNYGYTF.

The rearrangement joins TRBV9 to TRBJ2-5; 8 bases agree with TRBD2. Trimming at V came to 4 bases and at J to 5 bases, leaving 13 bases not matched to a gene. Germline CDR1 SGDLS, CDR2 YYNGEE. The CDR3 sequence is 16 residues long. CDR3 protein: CASSSRGGQPMETQYF. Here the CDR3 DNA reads TGTGCCAGCAGCTCCCGGGGGGGACAACCGATGGAGACCCAGTACTTC. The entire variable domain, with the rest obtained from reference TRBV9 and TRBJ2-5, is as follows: DSGVTQTPKHLITATGQRVTLRCSPRSGDLSVYWYQQSLDQGLQFLIQYYNGEERAKGNILERFSAQQFPDLHSELNLSSLELGDSALYFCASSSRGGQPMETQYFGPGTRLLVL.

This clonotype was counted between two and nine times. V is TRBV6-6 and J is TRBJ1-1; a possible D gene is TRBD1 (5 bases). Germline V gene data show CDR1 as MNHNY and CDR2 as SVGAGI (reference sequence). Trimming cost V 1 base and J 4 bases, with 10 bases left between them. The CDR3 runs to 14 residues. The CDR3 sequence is CASSYLGGTTEAFF. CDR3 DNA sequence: TGTGCCAGCAGTTACTTGGGGGGGACCACTGAAGCTTTCTTT.

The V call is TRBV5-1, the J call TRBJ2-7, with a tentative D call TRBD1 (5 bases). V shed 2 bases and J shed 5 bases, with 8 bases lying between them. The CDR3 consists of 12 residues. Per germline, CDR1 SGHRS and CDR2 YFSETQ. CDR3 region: CASSFRVHEQYV. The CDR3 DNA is TGCGCCAGCAGCTTCAGGGTCCACGAGCAGTACGTC.

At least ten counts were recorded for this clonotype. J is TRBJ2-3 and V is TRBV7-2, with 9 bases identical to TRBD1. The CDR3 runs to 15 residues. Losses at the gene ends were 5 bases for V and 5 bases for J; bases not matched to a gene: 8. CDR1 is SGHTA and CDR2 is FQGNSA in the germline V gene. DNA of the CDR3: TGTGCCAGCAGCCTGATGGGACAGGGAGGAGATACGCAGTATTTT. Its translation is CASSLMGQGGDTQYF.

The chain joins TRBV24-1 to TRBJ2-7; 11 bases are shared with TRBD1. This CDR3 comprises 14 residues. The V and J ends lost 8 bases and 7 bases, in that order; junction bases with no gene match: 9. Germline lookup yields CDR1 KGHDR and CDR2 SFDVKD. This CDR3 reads CATITDRGLGEQYF. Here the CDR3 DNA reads TGTGCCACCATAACGGACAGGGGGCTGGGGGAGCAGTACTTC.

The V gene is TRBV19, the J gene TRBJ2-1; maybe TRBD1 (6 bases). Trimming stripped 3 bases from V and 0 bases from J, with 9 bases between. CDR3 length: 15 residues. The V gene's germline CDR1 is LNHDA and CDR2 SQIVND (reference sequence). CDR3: CASSITGSSYNEQFF. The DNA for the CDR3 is TGTGCCAGTAGTATTACAGGGAGCTCCTACAATGAGCAGTTCTTC.

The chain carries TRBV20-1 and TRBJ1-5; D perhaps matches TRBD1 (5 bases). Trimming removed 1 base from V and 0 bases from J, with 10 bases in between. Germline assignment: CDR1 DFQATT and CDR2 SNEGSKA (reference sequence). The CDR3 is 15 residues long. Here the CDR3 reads CSARGGANSNQPQHF. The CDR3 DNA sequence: TGCAGTGCTAGAGGAGGGGCTAATAGCAATCAGCCCCAGCATTTT.

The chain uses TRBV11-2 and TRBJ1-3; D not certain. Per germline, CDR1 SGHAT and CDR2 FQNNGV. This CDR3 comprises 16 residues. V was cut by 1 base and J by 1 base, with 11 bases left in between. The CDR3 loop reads CASSLGAALSGNTIYF. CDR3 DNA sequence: TGTGCCAGCAGCTTAGGAGCGGCTCTGTCTGGAAACACCATATATTTT.

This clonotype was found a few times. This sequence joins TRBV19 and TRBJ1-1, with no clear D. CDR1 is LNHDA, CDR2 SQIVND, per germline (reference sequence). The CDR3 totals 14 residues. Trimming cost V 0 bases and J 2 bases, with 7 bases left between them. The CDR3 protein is CASSIDRGNTEAFF. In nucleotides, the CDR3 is TGTGCCAGTAGTATAGATCGAGGCAACACTGAAGCTTTCTTT.

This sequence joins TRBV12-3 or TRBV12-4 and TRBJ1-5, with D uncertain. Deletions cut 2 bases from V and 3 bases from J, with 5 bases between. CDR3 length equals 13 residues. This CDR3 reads CASSLRINQPQHF. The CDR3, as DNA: TGTGCCAGCAGTTTAAGGATCAATCAGCCCCAGCATTTT.

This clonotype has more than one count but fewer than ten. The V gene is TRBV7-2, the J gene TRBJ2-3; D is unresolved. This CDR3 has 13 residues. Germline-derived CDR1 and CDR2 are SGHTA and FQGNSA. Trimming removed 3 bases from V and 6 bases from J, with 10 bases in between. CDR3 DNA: TGTGCCAGCAGCTTCACCGGTGGGGATACGCAGTATTTT. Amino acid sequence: CASSFTGGDTQYF.

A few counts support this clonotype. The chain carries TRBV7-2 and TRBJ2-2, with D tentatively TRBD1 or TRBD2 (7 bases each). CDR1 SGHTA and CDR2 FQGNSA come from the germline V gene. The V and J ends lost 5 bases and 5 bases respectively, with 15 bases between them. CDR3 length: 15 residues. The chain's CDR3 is CASSLRQGGTGELFF. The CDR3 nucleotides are TGTGCCAGCAGCCTGAGACAGGGAGGGACCGGGGAGCTGTTTTTT.

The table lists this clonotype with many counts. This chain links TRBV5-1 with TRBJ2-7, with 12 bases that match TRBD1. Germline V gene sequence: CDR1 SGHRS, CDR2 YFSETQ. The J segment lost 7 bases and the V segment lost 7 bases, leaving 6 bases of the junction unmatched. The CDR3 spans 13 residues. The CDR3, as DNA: TGCGCCAGCGGGGGACAGGGGGCGACGGAGCAGTACTTC. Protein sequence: CASGGQGATEQYF.

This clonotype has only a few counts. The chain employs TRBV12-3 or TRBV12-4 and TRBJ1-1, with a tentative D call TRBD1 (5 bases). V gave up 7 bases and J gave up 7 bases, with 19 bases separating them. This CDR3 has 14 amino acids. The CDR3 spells CASTLGGLVCEAFF. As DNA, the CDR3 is TGTGCCAGCACCTTGGGGGGGTTAGTGTGTGAAGCTTTCTTT.

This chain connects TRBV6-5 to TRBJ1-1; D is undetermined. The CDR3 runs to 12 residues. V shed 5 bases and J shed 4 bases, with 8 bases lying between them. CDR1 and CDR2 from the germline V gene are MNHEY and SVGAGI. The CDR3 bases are TGTGCCAGCAGTGGCCGGGTCACTGAAGCTTTCTTT. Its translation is CASSGRVTEAFF.